One and the same sample provided the 31 T cell receptor beta chains below, sequenced in a study of response to subunit inactivated influenza vaccine (dated by TCRdb to the late 2010s). Library preparation employed RT-PCR. The instrument given in TCRdb is Illumina HiSeq 2500. TCRdb's own reprocessing of the public reads used fastp at Q25 and MiXCR and kept productive beta chains. Identical CDR3 proteins give one entry, which carries the most common genes and DNA. Here the sample has under 200,000 distinct CDR3 sequences; approximately 12% occur a single time. 25% to 30% of the sample belongs to the ten largest clones. In addition, the sample was reused for a study of T cells expressing NK-cell markers. The second paper states: 5'RACE template switching, by which a universal primer site and unique molecular identifiers were added, was used to make TCR beta cDNA libraries.

The sequencing here drew on CD8+ T cells sorted from PBMCs, taken about 12 days after vaccination. The receptors derive from a man aged 50-60 years who received an inactivated influenza vaccine. Donor details come from another sample of the same person, matched by shared clones.

This clonotype was counted at least ten times. The V and J genes are TRBV7-8 and TRBJ1-1; possible D gene TRBD1, 5 bases. Trimming took 5 bases from V and 4 from J, leaving 14 bases between them. This CDR3 has 14 amino acids. Germline V gene lookup returns CDR1 SGHVS and CDR2 FQNEAQ. Here the CDR3 DNA reads TGTGCCAGCAGCCAGGGCGTTTTGGGCACTGAAGCTTTCTTT. Amino acid sequence: CASSQGVLGTEAFF.

This clonotype was detected ten times or more. V gene TRBV27 combines with J gene TRBJ1-2; D gene ambiguous. The CDR3 spans 13 residues. Trimming took off 5 bases at V and 6 bases at J, with 13 bases between the two ends. Germline assignment: CDR1 MNHEY and CDR2 SMNVEV (reference sequence). CDR3 protein: CASSRGPADGYTF. The CDR3 DNA reads TGTGCCAGCAGTCGAGGGCCGGCGGATGGCTACACCTTC.

This clonotype was seen repeatedly, ten times or more. V and J are TRBV7-8 and TRBJ2-1; tentatively, D is TRBD2 (5 bases). From germline, CDR1 is SGHVS and CDR2 FQNEAQ. The V end lost 5 bases, the J end lost 7 bases, and 21 bases lay between the germline ends. The CDR3 runs to 16 residues. CDR3 nucleotides: TGTGCCAGCAGCAACGACGGACTTTCATTGAGGAATGAGCAGTTCTTC. Translating gives CASSNDGLSLRNEQFF.

Written as DNA, the CDR3 is TGTGCCAGCAGCTGTGGGTCTGTCGGCGGGAGGATACCCTACAATGAGCAGTTCTTC. The encoded protein is CASSCGSVGGRIPYNEQFF. The V gene is TRBV3-1, the J gene TRBJ2-1; the match to TRBD2 covers 8 bases. V lost 5 bases to trimming and J lost 2 bases; unmatched junction nucleotides: 17. Germline lookup yields CDR1 LGHDT and CDR2 YNNKEL (reference sequence). This CDR3 has 19 residues.

V usage is TRBV28 and J usage is TRBJ1-1; no clear D. Germline V CDR1 and CDR2: MDHEN, SYDVKM. This CDR3 comprises 13 residues. The V and J ends lost 7 bases and 7 bases respectively, with 16 bases between them. CDR3 loop: CASTLTGYGEAFF. In DNA, the CDR3 is TGTGCCAGCACCCTCACGGGTTACGGTGAAGCTTTCTTT.

This clonotype has more than one count but fewer than ten. The chain has TRBV7-2 and TRBJ2-5, with TRBD1 matching over 8 bases. Germline V gene lookup returns CDR1 SGHTA and CDR2 FQGNSA. The CDR3 length is 16 residues. Unmatched junction bases numbered 5, after V lost 1 base and J lost 1 base. In DNA form, the CDR3 reads TGTGCCAGCAGCTTAGGGACAGGGCTACTCCAAGAGACCCAGTACTTC. Translating gives CASSLGTGLLQETQYF.

This clonotype showed up just a few times. The chain joins TRBV20-1 to TRBJ2-5, with 9 bases identical to TRBD1. Germline V gives CDR1 DFQATT, CDR2 SNEGSKA (reference sequence). Trimming removed 4 bases from V and 2 bases from J; junction bases left unmatched: 8. The CDR3 spans 15 residues. CDR3 coding DNA: TGCAGTGCTAACCCGGACAGGGGCCTGCAAGAGACCCAGTACTTC. Amino acid sequence: CSANPDRGLQETQYF.

The chain recombines TRBV30 with TRBJ2-7; weak D call: TRBD2 (6 bases). The CDR3 has 14 residues. In germline, CDR1 is GTSNPN, CDR2 SVGIG (reference sequence). V lost 3 bases to trimming and J lost 6 bases, with 18 bases between them. The DNA for the CDR3 is TGTGCCTGGAGCGCGGGGTCCGGGCGAAGCGAGCAGTACTTC. Encoded protein: CAWSAGSGRSEQYF.

This clonotype was counted a few times. The chain recombines TRBV7-6 with TRBJ2-2; D gene uncertain. The CDR3 spans 16 residues. Germline V gene data show CDR1 as SGHVS and CDR2 as FNYEAQ. Trimming pared 3 bases from V and 4 bases from J, leaving 15 bases between. CDR3 residues: CASSLSGVITTGELFF. DNA of the CDR3: TGTGCCAGCAGCTTGTCAGGTGTAATAACCACCGGGGAGCTGTTTTTT.

This clonotype was observed at least ten times. The V and J genes are TRBV15 and TRBJ2-3, with TRBD2 identical over 7 bases. Germline V gene data show CDR1 as LNHNV and CDR2 as YYDKDF (reference sequence). There are 15 residues in the CDR3. The trim removed 5 bases at V and 0 bases at J, leaving 5 bases unmatched. The DNA of the CDR3 is TGTGCCACCAGCCGCCTGGGACTAAGCACAGATACGCAGTATTTT. Translation gives CATSRLGLSTDTQYF.

J is TRBJ1-6 and V is TRBV15, with TRBD1 matching 10 bases. V lost 0 bases, J lost 9 bases, and 5 bases stayed unmatched. CDR1 LNHNV and CDR2 YYDKDF come from the germline V gene (reference sequence). The CDR3 spans 16 residues. CDR3 DNA sequence: TGTGCCACCAGCAGAGAGACAGGACAGGGGGTTTCACCCCTCCACTTT. This encodes CATSRETGQGVSPLHF.

The sample holds a few counts of this clonotype. In nucleotides, the CDR3 is TGCGCCAGCAGCCAAGATCCAGCGGGGGCAGGAGAGCAGTTCTTC. This codes for CASSQDPAGAGEQFF. The chain links TRBV4-1 to TRBJ2-1, with 8 bases that match TRBD2. This CDR3 contains 15 residues. Per germline, CDR1 MGHRA and CDR2 YSYEKL. V shed 0 bases and J 10 bases; nucleotides not matched to a gene: 8.

The gene calls are TRBV15 and TRBJ2-7; D is tentatively TRBD1 or TRBD2 (5 bases each). Germline values: CDR1 LNHNV, CDR2 YYDKDF (reference sequence). The CDR3 sequence is 17 residues long. V was clipped by 0 bases and J by 1 base, with 16 bases between them. CDR3 sequence reads: CATSRDPTRDVSYEQYF. The CDR3 bases are TGTGCCACCAGCAGAGATCCCACCCGGGACGTATCCTACGAGCAGTACTTC.

The table lists this clonotype with a few counts. V usage is TRBV11-2 and J usage is TRBJ2-3, with no clear D. V lost 5 bases and J 6 bases, leaving 12 bases between the germline ends. The CDR3 contains 13 residues. Germline V lookup: CDR1 SGHAT, CDR2 FQNNGV. CDR3 sequence: CASSPWGLDTQYF. The CDR3 DNA is TGTGCCAGCAGCCCGTGGGGTTTGGATACGCAGTATTTT.

The genes are TRBV7-2 and TRBJ1-6; possible D gene TRBD1, 5 bases. Germline V gene lookup returns CDR1 SGHTA and CDR2 FQGNSA. The CDR3 length is 16 residues. V gave up 3 bases and J gave up 1 base, with 10 bases separating them. The CDR3 sequence is CASSFDSLSYNSPLHF. CDR3 DNA sequence: TGTGCCAGCAGCTTTGACAGCCTATCCTATAATTCACCCCTCCACTTT.

Only a few counts were recorded for this clonotype. The chain has TRBV24-1 and TRBJ2-3; 7 bases are shared with TRBD2. V was clipped by 4 bases and J by 4 bases; unmatched bases: 10. The germline gives CDR1 KGHDR, CDR2 SFDVKD. The CDR3 totals 16 residues. This chain's CDR3 is CATSDRSGIRPDTQYF. Here the CDR3 DNA reads TGTGCCACCAGTGACCGCAGCGGGATCCGGCCAGATACGCAGTATTTT.

The rearrangement uses TRBV7-9 and TRBJ2-3; 7 bases map to TRBD2. The CDR3 is made up of 14 amino acids. V lost 1 base, J lost 8 bases, and 6 bases stayed unmatched. The germline CDR1 and CDR2 sequences are SEHNR and FQNEAQ (reference sequence). In nucleotides, the CDR3 is TGTGCCAGCAGCTTAGTTGGGATAGCGGGTACGCAGTATTTT. This translates into CASSLVGIAGTQYF.

The rearrangement joins TRBV4-3 to TRBJ2-2; 7 positions agree with TRBD1. Germline CDR1 reads LGHNA; CDR2 reads YSLEER. The CDR3 has 16 amino acids. J gave up 3 bases and V 3 bases, and 7 bases lay outside the gene matches. For the CDR3, the DNA is TGCGCCAGCAGCCACGCTACGGGACAGCACACCGGGGAGCTGTTTTTT. It yields the protein CASSHATGQHTGELFF.

This clonotype was seen only a few times. This CDR3 is CASSYSGGDWQYF. DNA for the CDR3: TGTGCCAGCAGTTACTCTGGGGGGGATTGGCAGTACTTC. J is TRBJ2-7 and V is TRBV6-2 or TRBV6-3, with TRBD2 matching 7 bases. The V and J ends lost 0 bases and 9 bases, in that order; junction bases with no gene match: 5. The CDR3 runs to 13 residues. The germline CDR1 and CDR2 sequences are MNHEY and SVGEGT.

The V gene is TRBV6-5, the J gene TRBJ2-7, with a possible D match to TRBD2 (5 bases). The germline V gene encodes CDR1 MNHEY and CDR2 SVGAGI. The CDR3 contains 12 residues. Trimming removed 4 bases at V and 5 bases at J, with 9 bases between. The CDR3 DNA reads TGTGCCAGCAGTTCGGACTTTGACGAGCAGTACTTC. Protein: CASSSDFDEQYF.

This clonotype was seen ten or more times. The CDR3 DNA is TGTGCCAGCAGTTTCCTCACGGGACAGCTAGAAGAGACCCAGTACTTC. Translating it yields CASSFLTGQLEETQYF. V and J are TRBV28 and TRBJ2-5; 7 nucleotides align to TRBD1. Per the germline V gene, CDR1 is MDHEN and CDR2 is SYDVKM. The CDR3 runs 16 residues. V lost 3 bases, J lost 3 bases, and 10 bases stayed unmatched.

This clonotype has a count of ten or more. The chain couples TRBV7-9 to TRBJ2-3; TRBD2 agrees at 12 bases. From germline, CDR1 is SEHNR and CDR2 FQNEAQ (reference sequence). This CDR3 spans 15 amino acids. The junction had 0 bases not matched to a gene; V was cut back by 2 bases and J by 3 bases. The CDR3 DNA follows: TGTGCCAGCAGCTTAACTAGCGGGGGGACAGATACGCAGTATTTT. Translated: CASSLTSGGTDTQYF. Using reference TRBV7-9 and TRBJ2-3 for the parts outside the CDR3, the full variable domain is DTGVSQNPRHKITKRGQNVTFRCDPISEHNRLYWYRQTLGQGPEFLTYFQNEAQLEKSRLLSDRFSAERPKGSFSTLEIQRTEQGDSAMYLCASSLTSGGTDTQYFGPGTRLTVL.

A few counts support this clonotype. The rearrangement uses TRBV7-9 and TRBJ2-7; maybe TRBD2 (5 bases). V was pared by 3 bases and J by 3 bases, with 12 bases between. The length of the CDR3 is 14 residues. Germline V gene sequence: CDR1 SEHNR, CDR2 FQNEAQ (reference sequence). CDR3 bases: TGTGCCAGCAGCTTTTGGGATCGGGGCTACGAGCAGTACTTC. Translated: CASSFWDRGYEQYF.

Ten or more counts support this clonotype. The chain carries TRBV20-1 and TRBJ2-7; no clear D gene. The germline CDR1 and CDR2 sequences are DFQATT and SNEGSKA (reference sequence). The CDR3 runs to 13 residues. The V and J ends lost 3 bases and 4 bases respectively, with 13 bases between them. In nucleotides, the CDR3 is TGCAGTGCTAGTGATGACTCGATTTACGAGCAGTACTTC. Amino acids: CSASDDSIYEQYF.

The rearrangement links TRBV12-3 or TRBV12-4 to TRBJ2-7, with D unclear. The V gene lost 6 bases and the J gene lost 3 bases, with 9 bases spanning the gap. The CDR3 contains 12 residues. CDR3 DNA sequence: TGTGCCAGCAGCCCAACATACTACGAGCAGTACTTC. It encodes CASSPTYYEQYF.

This clonotype showed up just a few times. V and J are TRBV30 and TRBJ2-1; 10 bases are a match to TRBD1. Germline CDR1 and CDR2: GTSNPN and SVGIG (reference sequence). V shed 3 bases and J 6 bases; nucleotides not matched to a gene: 8. This CDR3 has 15 residues. The CDR3 DNA is TGTGCCTGGAGCCGAGGGACAGGGGTTTTCAATGAGCAGTTCTTC. It specifies CAWSRGTGVFNEQFF.

This sequence joins TRBV7-9 and TRBJ1-2, with unresolved D. CDR1 and CDR2 from the germline V gene are SEHNR and FQNEAQ (reference sequence). This CDR3 comprises 14 residues. V was pared by 1 base and J by 2 bases, with 8 bases between. Here the CDR3 DNA reads TGTGCCAGCAGCTTAGTGACCGGGAACTATGGCTACACCTTC. It is translated as CASSLVTGNYGYTF.

This clonotype was picked up many times. This sequence joins TRBV5-6 and TRBJ2-1; D remains unclear. The V gene's germline CDR1 is SGHDT and CDR2 YYEEEE. The CDR3 has 13 amino acids. V was clipped by 0 bases and J by 9 bases, with 10 bases between them. DNA of the CDR3: TGTGCCAGCAGCTTGGGCAGTTACGGTGAGCAGTTCTTC. This encodes CASSLGSYGEQFF.

This chain joins TRBV20-1 and TRBJ1-2; D remains unclear. The length of the CDR3 is 13 residues. Germline assignment: CDR1 DFQATT and CDR2 SNEGSKA (reference sequence). Trimming took 3 bases from V and 7 from J, leaving 15 bases between them. The CDR3 is CSARSAAEGGYTF. CDR3 coding DNA: TGCAGTGCTAGGTCGGCCGCGGAGGGTGGCTACACCTTC.

The CDR3 region is CASSQYRVANTGELFF. CDR3 nucleotide sequence: TGTGCCAGCAGTCAGTACAGGGTTGCGAACACCGGGGAGCTGTTTTTT. The chain couples TRBV27 to TRBJ2-2; possibly TRBD1 for D (6 bases). Trimming pared 5 bases from V and 0 bases from J, leaving 13 bases between. CDR3 length equals 16 residues. CDR1 and CDR2 (germline): MNHEY, SMNVEV (reference sequence).

This clonotype was recorded a few times. V is TRBV4-3 and J is TRBJ2-1; 11 bases are a match to TRBD2. J was trimmed by 2 bases and V by 0 bases; bases with no gene match: 3. The CDR3 totals 17 residues. Germline CDR1 and CDR2: LGHNA and YSLEER. The CDR3 DNA follows: TGCGCCAGCAGCCAAGATAGACTAGCGGGGACCTACAATGAGCAGTTCTTC. Translating gives CASSQDRLAGTYNEQFF.